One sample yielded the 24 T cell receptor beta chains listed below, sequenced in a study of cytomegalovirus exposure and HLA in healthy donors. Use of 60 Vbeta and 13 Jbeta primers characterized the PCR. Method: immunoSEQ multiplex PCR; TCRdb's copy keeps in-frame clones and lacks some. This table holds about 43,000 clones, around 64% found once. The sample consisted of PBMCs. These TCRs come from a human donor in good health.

CDR3 sequence (DNA): TGTGCCAGCAGCTTAGAAGTCTCAGGGGGCAATCAGCCCCAGCATTTT. Translation: CASSLEVSGGNQPQHF. The gene calls are TRBV7-2 and TRBJ1-5, with D tentatively TRBD1 (6 bases). This CDR3 region has 16 residues. From germline, CDR1 is SGHTA and CDR2 FQGNSA. Trimming stripped 1 base from V and 2 bases from J, with 12 bases between. Using reference TRBV7-2 and TRBJ1-5 for the parts outside the CDR3, the full variable domain is GAGVSQSPSNKVTEKGKDVELRCDPISGHTALYWYRQSLGQGLEFLIYFQGNSAPDKSGLPSDRFSAERTGGSVSTLTIQRTQQEDSAVYLCASSLEVSGGNQPQHFGDGTRLSIL.

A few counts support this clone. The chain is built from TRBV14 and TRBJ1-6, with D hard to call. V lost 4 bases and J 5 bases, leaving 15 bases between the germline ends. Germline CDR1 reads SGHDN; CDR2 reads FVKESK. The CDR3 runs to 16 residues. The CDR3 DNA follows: TGTGCCAGCAGCCCCACGGACGGGGATAATAATTCACCCCTCCACTTT. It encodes CASSPTDGDNNSPLHF.

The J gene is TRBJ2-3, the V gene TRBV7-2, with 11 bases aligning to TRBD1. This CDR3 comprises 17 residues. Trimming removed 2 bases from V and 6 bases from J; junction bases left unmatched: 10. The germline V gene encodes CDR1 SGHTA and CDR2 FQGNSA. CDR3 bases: TGTGCCAGCAGCTTACAACCCCGCGGGACAGGGGGGGATACGCAGTATTTT. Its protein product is CASSLQPRGTGGDTQYF.

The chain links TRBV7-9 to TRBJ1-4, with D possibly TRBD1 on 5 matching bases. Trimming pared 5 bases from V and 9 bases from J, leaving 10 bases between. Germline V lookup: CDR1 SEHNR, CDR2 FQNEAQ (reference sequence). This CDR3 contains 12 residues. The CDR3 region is CASSGGGKKLFF. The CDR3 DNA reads TGTGCCAGCAGCGGGGGAGGGAAAAAACTGTTTTTT.

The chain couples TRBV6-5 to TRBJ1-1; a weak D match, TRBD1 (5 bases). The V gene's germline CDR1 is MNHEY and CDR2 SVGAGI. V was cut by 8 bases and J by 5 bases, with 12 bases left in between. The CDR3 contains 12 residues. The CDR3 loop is CASRGTVTEAFF. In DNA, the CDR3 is TGTGCCAGCCGGGGGACGGTAACTGAAGCTTTCTTT.

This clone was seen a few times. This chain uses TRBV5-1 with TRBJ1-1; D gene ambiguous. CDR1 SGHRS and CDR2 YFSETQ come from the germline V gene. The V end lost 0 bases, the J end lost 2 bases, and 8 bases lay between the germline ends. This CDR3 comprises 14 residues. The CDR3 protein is CASSLAGSNTEAFF. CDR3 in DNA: TGCGCCAGCAGCTTGGCAGGCAGCAACACTGAAGCTTTCTTT.

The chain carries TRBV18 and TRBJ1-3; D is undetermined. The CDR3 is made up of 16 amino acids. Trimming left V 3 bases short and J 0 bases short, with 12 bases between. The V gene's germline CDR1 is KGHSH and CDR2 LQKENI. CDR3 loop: CASSPTTETSGNTIYF. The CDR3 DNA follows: TGTGCCAGCTCACCGACGACGGAGACCTCTGGAAACACCATATATTTT.

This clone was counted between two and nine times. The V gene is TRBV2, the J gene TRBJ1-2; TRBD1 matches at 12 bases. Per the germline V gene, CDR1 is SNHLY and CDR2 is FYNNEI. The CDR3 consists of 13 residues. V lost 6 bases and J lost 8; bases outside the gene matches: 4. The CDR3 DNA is TGTGCCAGCAGGGGACAGGGGGCTGAGGGCTACACCTTC. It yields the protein CASRGQGAEGYTF.

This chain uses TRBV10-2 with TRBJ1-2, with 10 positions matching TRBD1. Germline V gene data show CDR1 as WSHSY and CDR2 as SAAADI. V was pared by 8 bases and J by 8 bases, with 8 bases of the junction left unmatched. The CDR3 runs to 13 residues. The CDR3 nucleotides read TGCGCCAGCTCGCGACAGGGGGCGAGCGGCTACACCTTC. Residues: CASSRQGASGYTF.

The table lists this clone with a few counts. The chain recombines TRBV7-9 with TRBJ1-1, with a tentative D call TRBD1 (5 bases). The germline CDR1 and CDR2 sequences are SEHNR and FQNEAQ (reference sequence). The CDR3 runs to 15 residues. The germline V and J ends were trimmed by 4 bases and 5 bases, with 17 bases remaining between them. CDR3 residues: CASSSTARRGTEAFF. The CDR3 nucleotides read TGTGCCAGCAGCTCGACAGCACGGCGAGGAACTGAAGCTTTCTTT. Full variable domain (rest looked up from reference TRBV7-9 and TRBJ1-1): DTGVSQNPRHKITKRGQNVTFRCDPISEHNRLYWYRQTLGQGPEFLTYFQNEAQLEKSRLLSDRFSAERPKGSFSTLEIQRTEQGDSAMYLCASSSTARRGTEAFFGQGTRLTVV.

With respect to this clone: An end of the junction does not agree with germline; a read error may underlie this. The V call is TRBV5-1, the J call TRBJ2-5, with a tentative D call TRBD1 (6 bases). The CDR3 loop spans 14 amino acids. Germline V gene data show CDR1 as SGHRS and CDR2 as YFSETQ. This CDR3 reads CASSPTGFQGTQYF. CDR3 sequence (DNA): TGCGCCAGCAGCCCAACAGGGTTCCAAGGGACCCAGTACTTC.

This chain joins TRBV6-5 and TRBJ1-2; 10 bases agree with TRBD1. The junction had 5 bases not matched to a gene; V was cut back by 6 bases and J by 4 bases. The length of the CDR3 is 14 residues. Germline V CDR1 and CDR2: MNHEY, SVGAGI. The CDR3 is CASSGGQGLYGYTF. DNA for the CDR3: TGTGCCAGCAGCGGGGGACAGGGGCTCTATGGCTACACCTTC.

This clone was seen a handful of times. The CDR3 nucleotides read TGCGCCAGCAGCCCGACAGGGGCTGGAAACACCATATATTTT. Its translation is CASSPTGAGNTIYF. The V gene is TRBV5-1, the J gene TRBJ1-3; TRBD1 matches at 8 bases. Trimming cost V 4 bases and J 2 bases; bases outside gene matches: 2. Germline V CDR1 and CDR2: SGHRS, YFSETQ. The CDR3 totals 14 residues.

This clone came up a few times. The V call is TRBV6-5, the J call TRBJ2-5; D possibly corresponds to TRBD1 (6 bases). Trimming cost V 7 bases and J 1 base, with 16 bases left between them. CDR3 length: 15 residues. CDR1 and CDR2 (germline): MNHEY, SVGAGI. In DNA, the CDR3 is TGTGCCAGCAAAATACCGGGACACCCCCAAGAGACCCAGTACTTC. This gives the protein CASKIPGHPQETQYF.

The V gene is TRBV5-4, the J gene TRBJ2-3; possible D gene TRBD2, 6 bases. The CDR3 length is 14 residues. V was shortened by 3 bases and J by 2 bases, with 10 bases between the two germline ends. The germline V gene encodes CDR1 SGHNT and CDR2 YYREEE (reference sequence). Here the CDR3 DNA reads TGTGCCAGCAGCTCAGCGGGCGTCACAGATACGCAGTATTTT. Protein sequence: CASSSAGVTDTQYF. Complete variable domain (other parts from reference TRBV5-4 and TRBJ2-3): ETGVTQSPTHLIKTRGQQVTLRCSSQSGHNTVSWYQQALGQGPQFIFQYYREEENGRGNFPPRFSGLQFPNYSSELNVNALELDDSALYLCASSSAGVTDTQYFGPGTRLTVL.

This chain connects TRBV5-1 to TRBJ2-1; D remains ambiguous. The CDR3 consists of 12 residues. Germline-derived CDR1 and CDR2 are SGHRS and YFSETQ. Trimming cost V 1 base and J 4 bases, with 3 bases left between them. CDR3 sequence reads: CASSLYYNEQFF. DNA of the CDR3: TGCGCCAGCAGCTTGTATTACAATGAGCAGTTCTTC.

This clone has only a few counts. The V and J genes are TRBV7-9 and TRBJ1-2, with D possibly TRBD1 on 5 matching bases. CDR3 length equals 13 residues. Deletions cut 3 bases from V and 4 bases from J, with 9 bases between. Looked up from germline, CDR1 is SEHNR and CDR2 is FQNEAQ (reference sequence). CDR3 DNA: TGTGCCAGCAGCTTCCAGGGCTCCTATGGCTACACCTTC. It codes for CASSFQGSYGYTF.

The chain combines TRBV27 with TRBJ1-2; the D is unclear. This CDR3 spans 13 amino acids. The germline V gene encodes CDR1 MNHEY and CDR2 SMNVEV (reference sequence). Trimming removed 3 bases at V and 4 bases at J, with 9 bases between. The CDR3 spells CASSFLSGYGYTF. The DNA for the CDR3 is TGTGCCAGCAGTTTTCTCTCGGGCTATGGCTACACCTTC.

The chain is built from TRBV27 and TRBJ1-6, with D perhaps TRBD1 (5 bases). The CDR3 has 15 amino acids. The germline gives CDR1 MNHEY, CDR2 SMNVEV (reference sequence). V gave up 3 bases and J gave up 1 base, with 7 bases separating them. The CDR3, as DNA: TGTGCCAGCAGTTTGACAGTTTCCTATAATTCACCCCTCCACTTT. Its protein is CASSLTVSYNSPLHF.

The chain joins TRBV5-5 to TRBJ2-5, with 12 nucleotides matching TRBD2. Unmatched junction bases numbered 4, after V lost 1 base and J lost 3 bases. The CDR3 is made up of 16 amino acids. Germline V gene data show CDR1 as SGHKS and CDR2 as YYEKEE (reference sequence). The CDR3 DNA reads TGTGCCAGCAGCTTGTTCCTAGCGGGGGGGGAAGAGACCCAGTACTTC. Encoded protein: CASSLFLAGGEETQYF.

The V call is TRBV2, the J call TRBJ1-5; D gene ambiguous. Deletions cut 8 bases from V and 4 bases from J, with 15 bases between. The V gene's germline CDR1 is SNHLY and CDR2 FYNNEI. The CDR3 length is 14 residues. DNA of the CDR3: TGTGCCAGCCAAGGGCCCCGCGGGAATCAGCCCCAGCATTTT. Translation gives CASQGPRGNQPQHF.

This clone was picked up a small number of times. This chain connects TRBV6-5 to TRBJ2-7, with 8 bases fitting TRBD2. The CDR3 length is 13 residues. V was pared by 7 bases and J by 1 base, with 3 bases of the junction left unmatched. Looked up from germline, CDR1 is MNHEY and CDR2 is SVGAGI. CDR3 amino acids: CASTVAGSYEQYF. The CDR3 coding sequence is TGTGCCAGCACGGTAGCGGGGTCCTACGAGCAGTACTTC.

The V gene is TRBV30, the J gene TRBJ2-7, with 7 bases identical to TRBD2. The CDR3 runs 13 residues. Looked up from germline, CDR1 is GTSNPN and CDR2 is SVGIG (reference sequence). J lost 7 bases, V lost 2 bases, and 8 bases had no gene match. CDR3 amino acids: CAWSKQGAGEQYF. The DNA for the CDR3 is TGTGCCTGGAGTAAGCAGGGAGCGGGGGAGCAGTACTTC.

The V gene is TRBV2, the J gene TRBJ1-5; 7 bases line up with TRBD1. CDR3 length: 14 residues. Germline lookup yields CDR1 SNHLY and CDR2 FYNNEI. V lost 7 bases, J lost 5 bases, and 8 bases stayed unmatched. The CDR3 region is CASTGQIEDQPQHF. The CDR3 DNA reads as TGTGCCAGCACGGGACAGATAGAAGATCAGCCCCAGCATTTT.